One T cell receptor beta chain is described in this entry. This sample was included in a study of blood T cell repertoires in COVID-19. Study details: Sample material is recorded as cDNA or gDNA derived from T cells, B-cell-depleted T cells, or PBMCs.

Germline CDR1 SEHNR, CDR2 FQNEAQ (reference sequence). V dropped 6 bases and J dropped 4; count of bases not matched to a gene: 10. There are 16 residues in the CDR3. Clones were sequenced by immunoSEQ multiplex PCR, and TCRdb holds only the in-frame ones, with some missing. The table includes approximately 110,000 clones, approximately 81% detected once. The chain carries TRBV7-9 and TRBJ2-1; 9 bases match TRBD2. The TCR comes from a man between 35 and 55 years old with acute or convalescent COVID-19. Input material: peripheral blood. Written as DNA, the CDR3 is TGTGCCAGCAGTTTATTCGCGGGGGGGCGGTACAATGAGCAGTTCTTC. Translated: CASSLFAGGRYNEQFF.